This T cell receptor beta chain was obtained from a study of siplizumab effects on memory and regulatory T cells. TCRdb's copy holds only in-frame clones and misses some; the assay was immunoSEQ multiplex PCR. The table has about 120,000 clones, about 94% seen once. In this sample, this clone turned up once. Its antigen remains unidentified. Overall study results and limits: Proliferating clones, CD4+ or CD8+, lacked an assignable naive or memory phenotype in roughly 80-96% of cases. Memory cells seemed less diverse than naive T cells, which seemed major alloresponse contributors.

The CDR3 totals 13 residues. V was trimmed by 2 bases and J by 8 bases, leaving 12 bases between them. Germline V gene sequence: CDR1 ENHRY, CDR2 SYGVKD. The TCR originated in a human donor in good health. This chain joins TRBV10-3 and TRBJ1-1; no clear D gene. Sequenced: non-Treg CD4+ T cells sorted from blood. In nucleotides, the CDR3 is TGTGCCATCAGTGAGGAGCAGACCTCGGAAGCTTTCTTT. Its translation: CAISEEQTSEAFF.